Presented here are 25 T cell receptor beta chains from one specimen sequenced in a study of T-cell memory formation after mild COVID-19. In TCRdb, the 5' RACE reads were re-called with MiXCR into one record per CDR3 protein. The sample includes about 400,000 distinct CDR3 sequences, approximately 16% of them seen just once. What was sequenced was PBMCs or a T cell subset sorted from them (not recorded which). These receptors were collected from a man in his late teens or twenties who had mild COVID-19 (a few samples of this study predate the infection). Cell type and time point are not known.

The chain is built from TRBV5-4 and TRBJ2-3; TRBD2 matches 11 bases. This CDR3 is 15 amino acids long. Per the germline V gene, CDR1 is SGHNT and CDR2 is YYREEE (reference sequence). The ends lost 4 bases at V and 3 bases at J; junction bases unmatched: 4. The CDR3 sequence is CASSPSGGTTDTQYF. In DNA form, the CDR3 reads TGTGCCAGCAGCCCTAGCGGGGGGACAACAGATACGCAGTATTTT.

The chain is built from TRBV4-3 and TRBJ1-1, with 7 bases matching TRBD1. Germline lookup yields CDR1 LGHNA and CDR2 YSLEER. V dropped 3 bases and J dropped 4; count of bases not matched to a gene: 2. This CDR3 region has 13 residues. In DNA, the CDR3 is TGCGCCAGCAGCCAGCCAGGGGGCACTGAAGCTTTCTTT. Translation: CASSQPGGTEAFF.

The CDR3: CASSPDREYNEQFF. DNA of the CDR3: TGTGCCAGCAGCCCCGACAGGGAATACAATGAGCAGTTCTTC. The chain combines TRBV7-3 with TRBJ2-1; the match to TRBD1 covers 7 bases. The germline gives CDR1 SGHTA, CDR2 FQGTGA. The CDR3 runs to 14 residues. J was trimmed by 4 bases and V by 5 bases; bases with no gene match: 5.

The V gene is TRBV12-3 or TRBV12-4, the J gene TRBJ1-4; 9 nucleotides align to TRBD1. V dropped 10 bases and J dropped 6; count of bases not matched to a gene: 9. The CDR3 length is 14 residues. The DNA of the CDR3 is TGTGCCACTCTACCGGGACAGGGACATGAAAAACTGTTTTTT. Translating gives CATLPGQGHEKLFF.

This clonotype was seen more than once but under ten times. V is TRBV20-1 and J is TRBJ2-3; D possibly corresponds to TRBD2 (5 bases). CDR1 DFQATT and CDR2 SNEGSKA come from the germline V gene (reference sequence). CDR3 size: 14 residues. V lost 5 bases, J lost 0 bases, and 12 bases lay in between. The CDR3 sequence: CSARPTGSTDTQYF. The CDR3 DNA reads TGCAGTGCTCGACCGACGGGAAGCACAGATACGCAGTATTTT.

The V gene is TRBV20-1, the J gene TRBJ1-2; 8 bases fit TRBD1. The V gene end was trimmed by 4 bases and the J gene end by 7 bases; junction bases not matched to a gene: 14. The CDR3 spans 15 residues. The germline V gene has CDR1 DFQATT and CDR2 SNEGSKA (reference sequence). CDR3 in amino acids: CSATPWGTGESGYTF. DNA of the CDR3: TGCAGTGCTACACCTTGGGGGACAGGAGAGTCTGGCTACACCTTC.

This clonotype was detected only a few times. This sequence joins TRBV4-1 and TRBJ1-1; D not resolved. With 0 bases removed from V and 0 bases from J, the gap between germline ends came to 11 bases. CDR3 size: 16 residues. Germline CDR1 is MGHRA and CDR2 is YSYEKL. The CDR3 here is CASSQDWRAMNTEAFF. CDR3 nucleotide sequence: TGCGCCAGCAGCCAAGATTGGAGGGCTATGAACACTGAAGCTTTCTTT.

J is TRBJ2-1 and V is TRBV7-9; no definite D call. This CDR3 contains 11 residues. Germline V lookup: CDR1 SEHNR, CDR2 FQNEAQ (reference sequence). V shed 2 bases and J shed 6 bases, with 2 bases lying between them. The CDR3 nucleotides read TGTGCCAGCAGCTTATTCAATGAGCAGTTCTTC. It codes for CASSLFNEQFF.

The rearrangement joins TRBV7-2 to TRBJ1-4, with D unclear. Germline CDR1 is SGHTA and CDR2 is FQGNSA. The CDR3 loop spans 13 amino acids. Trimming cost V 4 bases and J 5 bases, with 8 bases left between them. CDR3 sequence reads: CASSSWVNEKLFF. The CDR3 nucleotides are TGTGCCAGCAGCTCCTGGGTAAATGAAAAACTGTTTTTT. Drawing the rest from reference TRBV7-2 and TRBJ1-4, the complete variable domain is GAGVSQSPSNKVTEKGKDVELRCDPISGHTALYWYRQSLGQGLEFLIYFQGNSAPDKSGLPSDRFSAERTGGSVSTLTIQRTQQEDSAVYLCASSSWVNEKLFFGSGTQLSVL.

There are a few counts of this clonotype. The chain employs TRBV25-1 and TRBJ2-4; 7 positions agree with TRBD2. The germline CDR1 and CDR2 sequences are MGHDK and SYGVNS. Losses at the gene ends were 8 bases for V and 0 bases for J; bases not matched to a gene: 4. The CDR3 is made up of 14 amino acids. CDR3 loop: CASRQRGAKNIQYF. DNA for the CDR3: TGTGCCAGCCGCCAGCGGGGAGCCAAAAACATTCAGTACTTC.

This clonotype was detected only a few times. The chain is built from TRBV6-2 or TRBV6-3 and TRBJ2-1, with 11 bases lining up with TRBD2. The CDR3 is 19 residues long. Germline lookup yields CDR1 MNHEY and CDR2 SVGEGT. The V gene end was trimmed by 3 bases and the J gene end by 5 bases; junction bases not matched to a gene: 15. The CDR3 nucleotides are TGTGCCAGCAGTTATGAAGGGCTAGCGGGGGGACCGAACCACAATGAGCAGTTCTTC. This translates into CASSYEGLAGGPNHNEQFF.

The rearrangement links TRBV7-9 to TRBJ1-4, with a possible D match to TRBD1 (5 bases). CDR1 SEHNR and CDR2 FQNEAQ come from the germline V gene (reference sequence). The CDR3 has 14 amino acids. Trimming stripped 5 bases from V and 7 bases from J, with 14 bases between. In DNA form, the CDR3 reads TGTGCCAGCAGCCCCCATGGGGCAAGTGAAAAACTGTTTTTT. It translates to CASSPHGASEKLFF.

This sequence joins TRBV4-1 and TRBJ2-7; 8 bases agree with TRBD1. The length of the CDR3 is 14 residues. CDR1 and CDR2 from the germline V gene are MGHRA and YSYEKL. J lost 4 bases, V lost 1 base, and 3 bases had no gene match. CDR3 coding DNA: TGCGCCAGCAGCCAAGCAGGGGGCCAATACGAGCAGTACTTC. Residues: CASSQAGGQYEQYF.

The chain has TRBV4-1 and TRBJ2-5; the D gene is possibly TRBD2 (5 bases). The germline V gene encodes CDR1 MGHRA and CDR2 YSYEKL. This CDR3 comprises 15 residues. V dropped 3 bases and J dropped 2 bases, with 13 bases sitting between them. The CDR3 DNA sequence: TGCGCCAGCAGCCATTCAAGCGGAGAGCAAGAGACCCAGTACTTC. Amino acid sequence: CASSHSSGEQETQYF.

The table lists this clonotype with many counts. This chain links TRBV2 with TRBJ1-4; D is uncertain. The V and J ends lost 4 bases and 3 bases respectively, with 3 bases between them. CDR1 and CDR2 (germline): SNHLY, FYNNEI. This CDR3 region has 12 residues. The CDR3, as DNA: TGTGCCAGCAGTGGTGCTAATGAAAAACTGTTTTTT. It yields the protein CASSGANEKLFF.

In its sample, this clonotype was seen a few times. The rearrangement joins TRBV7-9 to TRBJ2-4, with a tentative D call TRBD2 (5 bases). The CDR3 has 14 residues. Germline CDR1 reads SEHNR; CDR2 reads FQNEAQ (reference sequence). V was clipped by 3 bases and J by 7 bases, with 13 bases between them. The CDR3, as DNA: TGTGCCAGCAGCTTTAATGAGGGCAACAACATTCAGTACTTC. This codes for CASSFNEGNNIQYF.

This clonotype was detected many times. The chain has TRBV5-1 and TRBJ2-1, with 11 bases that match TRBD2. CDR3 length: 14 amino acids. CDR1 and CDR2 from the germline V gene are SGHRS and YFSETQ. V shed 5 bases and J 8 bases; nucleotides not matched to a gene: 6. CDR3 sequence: CASRVGLAGDEQFF. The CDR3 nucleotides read TGCGCCAGCAGGGTAGGACTAGCGGGTGATGAGCAGTTCTTC.

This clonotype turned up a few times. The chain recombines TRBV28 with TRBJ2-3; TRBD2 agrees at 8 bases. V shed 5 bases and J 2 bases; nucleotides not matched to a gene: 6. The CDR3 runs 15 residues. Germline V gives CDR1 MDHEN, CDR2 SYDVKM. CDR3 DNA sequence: TGTGCCAGCAGTATTGCGGGGGGCCACACAGATACGCAGTATTTT. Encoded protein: CASSIAGGHTDTQYF.

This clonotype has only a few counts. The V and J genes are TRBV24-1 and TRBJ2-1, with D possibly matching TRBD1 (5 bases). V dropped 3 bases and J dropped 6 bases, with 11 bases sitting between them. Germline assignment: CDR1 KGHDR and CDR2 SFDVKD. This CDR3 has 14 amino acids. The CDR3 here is CATSDRQISNEQFF. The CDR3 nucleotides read TGTGCCACCAGTGATCGACAGATTTCCAATGAGCAGTTCTTC.

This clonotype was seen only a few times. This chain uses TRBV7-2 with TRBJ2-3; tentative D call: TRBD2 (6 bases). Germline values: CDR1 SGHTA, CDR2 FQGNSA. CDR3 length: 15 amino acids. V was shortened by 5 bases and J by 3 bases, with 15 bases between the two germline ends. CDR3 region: CASSQTRGATDTQYF. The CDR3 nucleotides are TGTGCCAGCAGCCAGACTAGAGGGGCGACAGATACGCAGTATTTT. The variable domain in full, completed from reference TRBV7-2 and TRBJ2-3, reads GAGVSQSPSNKVTEKGKDVELRCDPISGHTALYWYRQSLGQGLEFLIYFQGNSAPDKSGLPSDRFSAERTGGSVSTLTIQRTQQEDSAVYLCASSQTRGATDTQYFGPGTRLTVL.

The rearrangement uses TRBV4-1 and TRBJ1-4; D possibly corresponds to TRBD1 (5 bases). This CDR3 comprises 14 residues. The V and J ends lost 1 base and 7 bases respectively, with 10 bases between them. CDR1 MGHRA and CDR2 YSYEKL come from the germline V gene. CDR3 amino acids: CASSQGRAIEKLFF. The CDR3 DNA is TGCGCCAGCAGCCAAGGCAGGGCCATTGAAAAACTGTTTTTT.

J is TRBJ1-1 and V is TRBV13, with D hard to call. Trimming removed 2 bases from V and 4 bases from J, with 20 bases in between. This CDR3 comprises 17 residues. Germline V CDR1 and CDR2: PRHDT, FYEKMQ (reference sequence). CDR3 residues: CASSLSWQVTGGTEAFF. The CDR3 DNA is TGTGCCAGCAGCTTAAGTTGGCAGGTCACGGGCGGCACTGAAGCTTTCTTT. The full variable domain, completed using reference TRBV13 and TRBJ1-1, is AAGVIQSPRHLIKEKRETATLKCYPIPRHDTVYWYQQGPGQDPQFLISFYEKMQSDKGSIPDRFSAQQFSDYHSELNMSSLELGDSALYFCASSLSWQVTGGTEAFFGQGTRLTVV.

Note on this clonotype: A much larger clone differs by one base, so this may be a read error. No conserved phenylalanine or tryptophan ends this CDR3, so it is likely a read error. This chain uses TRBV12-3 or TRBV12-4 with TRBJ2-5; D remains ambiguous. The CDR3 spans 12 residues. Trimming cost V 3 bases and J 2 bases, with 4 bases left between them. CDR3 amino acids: CASSFGQETQYV. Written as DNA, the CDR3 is TGTGCCAGCAGTTTTGGGCAAGAGACCCAGTACGTC.

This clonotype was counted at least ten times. CDR3 sequence reads: CASSRRGSAAYNEQFF. CDR3 DNA sequence: TGTGCCAGCAGCAGGCGCGGGAGCGCGGCCTACAATGAGCAGTTCTTC. The rearrangement links TRBV7-3 to TRBJ2-1; 7 positions match TRBD2. Germline-derived CDR1 and CDR2 are SGHTA and FQGTGA. V dropped 5 bases and J dropped 2; count of bases not matched to a gene: 9. The CDR3 has 16 amino acids.

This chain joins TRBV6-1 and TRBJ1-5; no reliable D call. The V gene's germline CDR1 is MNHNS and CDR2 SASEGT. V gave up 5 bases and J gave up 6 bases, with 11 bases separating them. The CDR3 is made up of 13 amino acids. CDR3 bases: TGTGCCAGCAGTCTGACTACTAGTCAGCCCCAGCATTTT. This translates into CASSLTTSQPQHF.